Listed here are 15 T cell receptor beta chains from one sample, sequenced in a study of shared clonotypes between healthy human individuals. Only CD45RO-negative cells positively selected for CCR7 counted as naive CD8 cells, so terminally differentiated effector memory CD45RA+ cells were excluded. Using immunoSEQ multiplex PCR, the repertoire was profiled, and TCRdb retains in-frame clones only, with some absent. Of about 590,000 clones listed, nearly 97% are singletons. Sequencing input: naive CD8+ T cells sorted from blood. These receptors all stem from a woman younger than 45 in good health.

V is TRBV28 and J is TRBJ1-4; TRBD1 aligns across 9 bases. Trimming at V came to 6 bases and at J to 12 bases, leaving 14 bases not matched to a gene. This CDR3 has 15 amino acids. Germline loops: CDR1 MDHEN, CDR2 SYDVKM. The CDR3 loop is CASSYPGQGKIELFF. The CDR3 coding sequence is TGTGCCAGCAGCTACCCGGGACAGGGAAAAATTGAACTGTTTTTT.

Turning to this clone: The identical CDR3 is also encoded by other nucleotide sequences in the sample. The chain links TRBV4-1 to TRBJ2-5; D may be TRBD2 (6 bases). The DNA end lines up better with TRBJ2-7; the J call may be wrong. CDR3 length equals 13 residues. Germline V gene data show CDR1 as MGHRA and CDR2 as YSYEKL. CDR3 loop: CASSQPGAYEQYF. As DNA, the CDR3 is TGCGCCAGCAGCCAGCCGGGAGCCTACGAGCAGTACTTC.

The gene calls are TRBV5-6 and TRBJ2-1; 9 bases are a match to TRBD1. Unmatched junction bases numbered 7, after V lost 0 bases and J lost 6 bases. CDR3 length: 16 amino acids. Germline V gene sequence: CDR1 SGHDT, CDR2 YYEEEE. The CDR3 DNA follows: TGTGCCAGCAGCTTGGCCGGGGGACAGGGCCCCAATGAGCAGTTCTTC. This sequence encodes CASSLAGGQGPNEQFF.

This chain uses TRBV28 with TRBJ2-7; 10 positions agree with TRBD2. Germline CDR1 MDHEN, CDR2 SYDVKM. The CDR3 sequence is 14 residues long. The V and J ends lost 8 bases and 0 bases, in that order; junction bases with no gene match: 4. The CDR3 sequence is CASYGLADSYEQYF. The CDR3 DNA is TGTGCCAGCTACGGACTAGCGGACTCCTACGAGCAGTACTTC.

A few counts support this clone. The DNA for the CDR3 is TGTGCCAGCAGCTTGGGGGCAGATACGCAGTATTTT. Amino acids: CASSLGADTQYF. The chain combines TRBV5-6 with TRBJ2-3; D remains ambiguous. V was trimmed by 0 bases and J by 4 bases, leaving 3 bases between them. Per the germline V gene, CDR1 is SGHDT and CDR2 is YYEEEE. This CDR3 spans 12 amino acids.

The rearrangement joins TRBV7-2 to TRBJ2-5; 10 nucleotides line up with TRBD1. The CDR3 sequence is 15 residues long. With 4 bases clipped from V and 11 bases from J, the junction kept 13 bases outside the gene matches. The germline CDR1 and CDR2 sequences are SGHTA and FQGNSA. CDR3 sequence (DNA): TGTGCCAGCAGCTCCAGGACAGGGGGAATGTGGGAGCAGTACTTC. Amino acid sequence: CASSSRTGGMWEQYF. The whole variable domain, remainder taken from reference TRBV7-2 and TRBJ2-5, is GAGVSQSPSNKVTEKGKDVELRCDPISGHTALYWYRQSLGQGLEFLIYFQGNSAPDKSGLPSDRFSAERTGGSVSTLTIQRTQQEDSAVYLCASSSRTGGMWEQYFGPGTRLLVL.

The J gene is TRBJ2-1, the V gene TRBV29-1; D gene uncertain. The CDR3 extends over 14 amino acids. CDR1 is SQVTM and CDR2 is ANQGSEA in the germline V gene. V lost 3 bases to trimming and J lost 0 bases, with 9 bases between them. The CDR3 region is CSVDERDSYNEQFF. The DNA of the CDR3 is TGCAGCGTTGATGAGCGTGACTCCTACAATGAGCAGTTCTTC.

In its sample, this clone was seen once. The J gene is TRBJ2-1, the V gene TRBV27; TRBD2 is a possible D gene (5 bases). Germline loops: CDR1 MNHEY, CDR2 SMNVEV (reference sequence). The CDR3 runs 15 residues. The V end lost 7 bases, the J end lost 8 bases, and 21 bases lay between the germline ends. CDR3: CASMGPEIMDYEQFF. CDR3 in DNA: TGTGCCAGCATGGGTCCGGAGATAATGGACTATGAGCAGTTCTTC.

The rearrangement joins TRBV13 to TRBJ2-7; TRBD2 is a possible D gene (6 bases). The CDR3 consists of 15 residues. The ends were cut back, 4 bases at V and 0 bases at J, with 13 bases in the middle. The germline V gene encodes CDR1 PRHDT and CDR2 FYEKMQ (reference sequence). CDR3 in DNA: TGTGCCAGCAGCTCCCGGGGGACTGGCTCCTACGAGCAGTACTTC. It yields the protein CASSSRGTGSYEQYF.

The rearrangement joins TRBV4-1 to TRBJ2-5; D is unclear. The J call may be wrong; the DNA end is better matched by TRBJ2-7. The CDR3 is made up of 15 amino acids. Germline CDR1 reads MGHRA; CDR2 reads YSYEKL. Here the CDR3 DNA reads TGCGCCAGCAGCCAAGTCGCCGGGCCCACCTACGAGCAGTACTTC. It yields the protein CASSQVAGPTYEQYF.

This clone came up once. The rearrangement uses TRBV2 and TRBJ2-3; 11 positions agree with TRBD2. The junction had 11 bases not matched to a gene; V was cut back by 6 bases and J by 6 bases. The CDR3 length is 16 residues. CDR1 and CDR2 (germline): SNHLY, FYNNEI. CDR3 region: CASSQTSGANQDTQYF. DNA for the CDR3: TGTGCCAGCAGCCAGACTAGCGGGGCAAATCAGGATACGCAGTATTTT.

This clone is a singleton in its sample. The genes are TRBV5-4 and TRBJ2-7; 8 bases are shared with TRBD1. Germline V CDR1 and CDR2: SGHNT, YYREEE (reference sequence). V was clipped by 3 bases and J by 4 bases; unmatched bases: 12. The CDR3 has 16 amino acids. CDR3 residues: CASSSPFDRGQYEQYF. DNA of the CDR3: TGTGCCAGCAGCTCCCCCTTTGACAGGGGCCAGTACGAGCAGTACTTC. The entire variable domain, with the rest obtained from reference TRBV5-4 and TRBJ2-7, is as follows: ETGVTQSPTHLIKTRGQQVTLRCSSQSGHNTVSWYQQALGQGPQFIFQYYREEENGRGNFPPRFSGLQFPNYSSELNVNALELDDSALYLCASSSPFDRGQYEQYFGPGTRLTVT.

This chain connects TRBV6-5 to TRBJ2-1; 12 nucleotides align to TRBD2. Losses at the gene ends were 0 bases for V and 8 bases for J; bases not matched to a gene: 5. Germline V gives CDR1 MNHEY, CDR2 SVGAGI. This CDR3 comprises 16 residues. The CDR3 coding sequence is TGTGCCAGCAGTTACTCCATACTAGCGGGAGGTGATGAGCAGTTCTTC. It codes for CASSYSILAGGDEQFF.

J is TRBJ2-1 and V is TRBV4-1; unclear D gene. The V gene's germline CDR1 is MGHRA and CDR2 YSYEKL. The CDR3 length is 12 residues. Trimming cost V 4 bases and J 11 bases, with 12 bases left between them. The CDR3 sequence: CASSPERVQQFF. As DNA, the CDR3 is TGCGCCAGCAGCCCAGAACGGGTACAGCAGTTCTTC.

The chain employs TRBV5-1 and TRBJ2-7, with 9 bases aligning to TRBD1. V was clipped by 4 bases and J by 2 bases; unmatched bases: 7. The length of the CDR3 is 15 residues. Germline-derived CDR1 and CDR2 are SGHRS and YFSETQ. The CDR3 DNA sequence: TGCGCCAGCAGCGCTAAGACAGGGGGACCCTACGAGCAGTACTTC. Protein product: CASSAKTGGPYEQYF. Full variable domain (remainder filled in from reference TRBV5-1 and TRBJ2-7): KAGVTQTPRYLIKTRGQQVTLSCSPISGHRSVSWYQQTPGQGLQFLFEYFSETQRNKGNFPGRFSGRQFSNSRSEMNVSTLELGDSALYLCASSAKTGGPYEQYFGPGTRLTVT.